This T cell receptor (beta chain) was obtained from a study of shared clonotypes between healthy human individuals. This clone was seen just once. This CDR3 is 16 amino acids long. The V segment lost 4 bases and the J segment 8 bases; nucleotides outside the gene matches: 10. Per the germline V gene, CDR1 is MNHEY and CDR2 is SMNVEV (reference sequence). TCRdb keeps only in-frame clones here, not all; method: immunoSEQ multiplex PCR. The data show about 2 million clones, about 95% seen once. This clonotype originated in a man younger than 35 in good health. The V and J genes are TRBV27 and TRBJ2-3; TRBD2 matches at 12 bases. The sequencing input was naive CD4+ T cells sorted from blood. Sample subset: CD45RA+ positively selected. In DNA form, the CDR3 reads TGTGCCAGCAGTTCCTCCGGGACTAGCGGGTACGGTACGCAGTATTTT. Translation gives CASSSSGTSGYGTQYF.